What follows is one TCR beta chain and its context. No antigen is known for it. This specimen comes from a study of PD-1 blockade in mismatch repair-deficient tumors. Overall study context: All were previously treated, progressing patients with around eleven mismatch repair-deficient cancer types.

The data were produced by immunoSEQ multiplex PCR, yet TCRdb's version contains in-frame clones alone and is incomplete. This table has around 130,000 clones, roughly 90% appearing once. The CDR3 has 15 amino acids. Germline loops: CDR1 LGHNA, CDR2 YSLEER. V was cut by 1 base and J by 6 bases, with 12 bases left in between. The study, taken as a whole, reports: After pembrolizumab, tumor-resident clones rose rapidly, then generally contracted before radiologic responses.

All patients were mismatch repair deficient, assessed by either PCR or immunohistochemistry. The TCR-sequenced patients were three responders to pembrolizumab. The gene calls are TRBV4-3 and TRBJ2-2; D is perhaps TRBD2 (6 bases). Sequences were derived from peripheral blood, sampled approximately 72 weeks after starting pembrolizumab. The receptor was isolated from an adult with mismatch repair-deficient cancer. CDR3 amino acids: CASSQGWGEAGELFF. For the CDR3, the DNA is TGCGCCAGCAGCCAAGGGTGGGGGGAGGCCGGGGAGCTGTTTTTT.